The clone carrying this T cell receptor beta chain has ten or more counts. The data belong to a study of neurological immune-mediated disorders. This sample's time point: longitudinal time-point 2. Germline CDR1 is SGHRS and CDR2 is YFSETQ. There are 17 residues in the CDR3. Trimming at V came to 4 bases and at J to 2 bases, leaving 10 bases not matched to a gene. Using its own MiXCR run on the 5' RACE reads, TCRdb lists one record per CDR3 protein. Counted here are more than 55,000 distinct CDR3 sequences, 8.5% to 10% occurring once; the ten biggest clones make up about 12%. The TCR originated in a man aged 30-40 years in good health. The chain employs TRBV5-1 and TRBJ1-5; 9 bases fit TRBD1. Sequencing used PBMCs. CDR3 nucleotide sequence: TGCGCCAGCAGCCCGGGACAGGGAGGAATGGGCAATCAGCCCCAGCATTTT. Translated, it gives CASSPGQGGMGNQPQHF.